This T cell receptor beta chain was captured by sequencing in a study of technical replicates of blood from several donors. This table comes from immunoSEQ multiplex PCR, and its TCRdb copy is limited to in-frame clones, with some not included. The table records 75,000 to 95,000 clones, over 75% of them present only once. The clonotype was recovered from a human donor in good health. Source material: T cells isolated from PBMCs.

The DNA of the CDR3 is TGTGCCAGCAGCGAATTTCTTAGACTAGCGCGTGAGCAGTACTTC. This gives the protein CASSEFLRLAREQYF. The V and J genes are TRBV21-1 and TRBJ2-7; whether TRBD2, the table's D call, matches the DNA was not checked. TRBV21-1 is a pseudogene segment. The CDR3 contains 15 residues.